This TCR beta chain was sequenced during a study of the immune and genomic landscape of osteosarcoma. Broader study findings: A single dominant hyperexpanded clone appeared in a few cases, each with <100 clonotypes.

Per the germline V gene, CDR1 is SNHLY and CDR2 is FYNNEI. V was clipped by 1 base and J by 1 base, with 10 bases between them. The CDR3 consists of 15 residues. Notes on this clone: Its matching antigen is unknown.

Primary, local recurrence and metastasis osteosarcoma tumors were taken after treatment from poor-prognosis patients. Some clones are missing from TCRdb's copy, which holds only in-frame ones; the method was immunoSEQ multiplex PCR. This sample has about 2,300 clones; around 72% occur once, and the top ten carry about 13%. The receptor comes from a human donor with osteosarcoma. V gene TRBV2 combines with J gene TRBJ2-5; no clear D. The sequenced material came from osteosarcoma tumor tissue from the lung. The CDR3 loop is CASSEVNRFQETQYF. In DNA, the CDR3 is TGTGCCAGCAGTGAAGTAAACAGATTCCAAGAGACCCAGTACTTC.